A single T cell receptor beta chain is shown here with its context. TCR beta CDR3 region amplification was performed from RNA transcripts. During a first-round RT-PCR of the TCR CDR3, the HTBI primer set was used. In TCRdb, the multiplex PCR reads were re-called with MiXCR into one record per CDR3 protein. The table lists 800,000 or so distinct CDR3 sequences, roughly 40% of them singletons. The data originate from a study of T cells in Graves' hyperthyroidism and ophthalmopathy. Study overall: It was at initial diagnosis, before any treatment, that peripheral blood was collected.

Germline CDR1 is DFQATT and CDR2 is SNEGSKA (reference sequence). There are 14 residues in the CDR3. V was trimmed by 3 bases and J by 0 bases, leaving 11 bases between them. Uncontrolled infection, other autoimmune disease, pregnancy or lactation disqualified patients from enrolment. The chain has TRBV20-1 and TRBJ2-5; tentative D call: TRBD2 (5 bases). This TCR was recovered from a man aged 18 to 30 with Graves' hyperthyroidism. The source material was blood. The CDR3, as DNA: TGCAGTGCTAGGCCGGGATGGTACCAAGAGACCCAGTACTTC. Encoded protein: CSARPGWYQETQYF.